Below, 11 T cell receptor beta chains from the same sample are listed, as sequenced in a study of CD8+ T cells in alopecia areata. Treatment denoted: oral pan-JAK inhibitor, 5-10 mg twice daily. The authors extracted RNA and reverse transcribed it into cDNA as the sequencing template. Profiled with immunoSEQ multiplex PCR; TCRdb holds only in-frame clones, not every one. Of more than 85,000 clones in the sample, 50% to 75% were seen once. Specimen: CD8+ T cells sorted from blood, collected at week 4, from a patient treated with tofacitinib. Source of these receptors: a human donor with alopecia areata.

CDR3 amino acids: CASSGDGYSTNEKLFF. Written as DNA, the CDR3 is TGTGCCAGCAGCGGCGACGGATACTCAACTAATGAAAAACTGTTTTTT. V usage is TRBV9 and J usage is TRBJ1-4, with unresolved D. The germline CDR1 and CDR2 sequences are SGDLS and YYNGEE. V gave up 3 bases and J gave up 0 bases, with 12 bases separating them. This CDR3 is built from 16 residues.

The chain uses TRBV5-6 and TRBJ2-2; D is ambiguous. Trimming removed 5 bases from V and 3 bases from J, with 5 bases in between. CDR3 length equals 12 residues. Germline V gives CDR1 SGHDT, CDR2 YYEEEE. The CDR3 is CASRVYTGELFF. The CDR3 DNA follows: TGTGCCAGCAGGGTTTACACCGGGGAGCTGTTTTTT.

The chain has TRBV4-3 and TRBJ1-1; 7 bases match TRBD1. This CDR3 has 15 amino acids. Germline trimming cut 4 bases from V and 3 bases from J; bases unmatched to any gene: 8. Germline CDR1 reads LGHNA; CDR2 reads YSLEER. CDR3 sequence: CASSPFTGVDTEAFF. Here the CDR3 DNA reads TGCGCCAGCAGCCCCTTCACAGGGGTGGACACTGAAGCTTTCTTT.

The chain has TRBV5-1 and TRBJ2-5; D gene uncertain. Per germline, CDR1 SGHRS and CDR2 YFSETQ. Between the trimmed V and J ends, which lost 2 bases and 4 bases, there was a span of 12 bases. The length of the CDR3 is 14 residues. The CDR3 bases are TGCGCCAGCAGCTTCCTAGGAACAACAGAGACCCAGTACTTC. Amino acid sequence: CASSFLGTTETQYF.

A few counts support this clone. CDR3 region: CSVEDPDQWGNEQFF. CDR3 bases: TGCAGCGTTGAAGATCCGGACCAGTGGGGCAATGAGCAGTTCTTC. The V call is TRBV29-1, the J call TRBJ2-1; D remains ambiguous. The germline gives CDR1 SQVTM, CDR2 ANQGSEA. The CDR3 sequence is 15 residues long. Trimming cost V 0 bases and J 6 bases, with 15 bases left between them.

This rearrangement joins TRBV4-1 to TRBJ2-2; D is uncertain. The CDR3 is 11 residues long. CDR1 is MGHRA and CDR2 is YSYEKL in the germline V gene. V lost 5 bases and J lost 7, with 5 bases in between. CDR3 residues: CASSGDGELFF. The CDR3, as DNA: TGCGCCAGCAGCGGCGACGGGGAGCTGTTTTTT.

The genes are TRBV2 and TRBJ2-3; 8 positions match TRBD2. CDR1 and CDR2 from the germline V gene are SNHLY and FYNNEI. CDR3 length: 15 amino acids. With 1 base clipped from V and 1 base from J, the junction kept 1 base outside the gene matches. The chain's CDR3 is CASSEGRGGTDTQYF. The CDR3 DNA reads TGTGCCAGCAGTGAAGGGCGGGGGGGCACAGATACGCAGTATTTT. Together with reference TRBV2 and TRBJ2-3, the CDR3 gives the full variable domain: EPEVTQTPSHQVTQMGQEVILRCVPISNHLYFYWYRQILGQKVEFLVSFYNNEISEKSEIFDDQFSVERPDGSNFTLKIRSTKLEDSAMYFCASSEGRGGTDTQYFGPGTRLTVL.

V usage is TRBV27 and J usage is TRBJ2-3, with D unresolved. Germline assignment: CDR1 MNHEY and CDR2 SMNVEV (reference sequence). Trimming stripped 5 bases from V and 1 base from J, with 7 bases between. The CDR3 contains 13 residues. CDR3 coding DNA: TGTGCCAGCAGTACTGGCGGCACAGATACGCAGTATTTT. This encodes CASSTGGTDTQYF.

V usage is TRBV19 and J usage is TRBJ2-1, with 10 nucleotides matching TRBD2. The CDR3 is made up of 13 amino acids. The V and J ends lost 5 bases and 7 bases, in that order; junction bases with no gene match: 2. Germline CDR1 reads LNHDA; CDR2 reads SQIVND (reference sequence). CDR3 residues: CASSATSGNEQFF. In DNA, the CDR3 is TGTGCCAGTAGTGCGACTAGCGGGAATGAGCAGTTCTTC.

This clone was counted between two and nine times. The chain couples TRBV29-1 to TRBJ2-7; D may correspond to TRBD1 or TRBD2 (6 bases each). The V gene's germline CDR1 is SQVTM and CDR2 ANQGSEA. Trimming shortened V by 0 bases and J by 2 bases, and 14 bases separated the two germline ends. The CDR3 is 15 amino acids. The CDR3 protein is CSVEDHRGTTYEQYF. The DNA of the CDR3 is TGCAGCGTTGAAGATCATCGCGGGACAACCTACGAGCAGTACTTC.

The chain links TRBV27 to TRBJ2-1; D is possibly TRBD1 (6 bases). Trimming took 6 bases from V and 4 from J, leaving 10 bases between them. The length of the CDR3 is 13 residues. Germline lookup yields CDR1 MNHEY and CDR2 SMNVEV (reference sequence). In DNA, the CDR3 is TGTGCCAGCAGCGCAGGGGTTTACAATGAGCAGTTCTTC. Protein sequence: CASSAGVYNEQFF.